The rows below give T cell receptor beta chains drawn from one sample of a study of long-term antiretroviral therapy in people with HIV. Clones were sequenced by immunoSEQ multiplex PCR, and TCRdb holds only the in-frame ones, with some missing. The table has about 25,000 clones, more than 75% seen once. Material: unsorted PBMCs, obtained 2.9 years after starting antiretroviral therapy. The receptors here all came from a man in his forties or fifties with HIV. Each CDR3 is given without its conserved first and last residue.

ASSWDRGTGELF	TRBV7-6
SVSRPLGTDTQY	TRBV29-1
ASRTYRSGGRKLF	TRBV5-6
ASSQDLSGPGYT	TRBV4-2
ASSEVLNTEAF	TRBV9
ASSQEASGGPRDTQY	TRBV4-1
ASGNQWDSYNEQF	TRBV6-5
ASSSGGRGSRTDTQY	TRBV5-1
ASSPQGQNTGELF	TRBV18
ATSSGTGGTEAF	TRBV15